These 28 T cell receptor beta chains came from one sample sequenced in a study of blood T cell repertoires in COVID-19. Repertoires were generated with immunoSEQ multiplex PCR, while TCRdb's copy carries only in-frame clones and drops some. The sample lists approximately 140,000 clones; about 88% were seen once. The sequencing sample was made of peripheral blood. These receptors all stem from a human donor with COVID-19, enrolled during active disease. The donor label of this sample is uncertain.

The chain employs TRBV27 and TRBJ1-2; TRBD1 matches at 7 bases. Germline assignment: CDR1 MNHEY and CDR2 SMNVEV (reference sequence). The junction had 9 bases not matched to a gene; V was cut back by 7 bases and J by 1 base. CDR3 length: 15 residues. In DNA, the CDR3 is TGTGCCAGCAAAGAAGCCGGGACAGTTAACTATGGCTACACCTTC. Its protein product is CASKEAGTVNYGYTF.

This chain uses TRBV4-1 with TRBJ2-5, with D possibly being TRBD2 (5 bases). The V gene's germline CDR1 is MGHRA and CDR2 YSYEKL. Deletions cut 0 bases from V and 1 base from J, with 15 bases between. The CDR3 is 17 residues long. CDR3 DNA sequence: TGCGCCAGCAGCCAAGATCGGTCGGGGTTCACCCAAGAGACCCAGTACTTC. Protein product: CASSQDRSGFTQETQYF.

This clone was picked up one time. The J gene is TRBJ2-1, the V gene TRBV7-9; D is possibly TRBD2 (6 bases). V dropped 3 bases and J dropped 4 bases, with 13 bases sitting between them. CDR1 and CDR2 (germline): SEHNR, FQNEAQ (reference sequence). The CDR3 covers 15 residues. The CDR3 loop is CASSLAGNLYNEQFF. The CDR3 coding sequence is TGTGCCAGCAGCTTGGCGGGGAACCTGTACAATGAGCAGTTCTTC.

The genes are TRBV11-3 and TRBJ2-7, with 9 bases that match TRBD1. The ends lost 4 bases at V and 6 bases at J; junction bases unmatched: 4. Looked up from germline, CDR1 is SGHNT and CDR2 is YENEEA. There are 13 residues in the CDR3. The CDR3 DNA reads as TGTGCCAGCAGCTCCGGACAGGGGATCGAGCAGTACTTC. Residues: CASSSGQGIEQYF.

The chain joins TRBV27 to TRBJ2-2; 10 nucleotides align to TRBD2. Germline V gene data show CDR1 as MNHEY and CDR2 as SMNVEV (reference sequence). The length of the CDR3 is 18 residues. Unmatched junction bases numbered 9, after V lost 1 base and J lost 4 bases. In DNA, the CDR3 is TGTGCCAGCAGTTTATGGCTAGCGGGAGATTCGGGCACCGGGGAGCTGTTTTTT. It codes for CASSLWLAGDSGTGELFF.

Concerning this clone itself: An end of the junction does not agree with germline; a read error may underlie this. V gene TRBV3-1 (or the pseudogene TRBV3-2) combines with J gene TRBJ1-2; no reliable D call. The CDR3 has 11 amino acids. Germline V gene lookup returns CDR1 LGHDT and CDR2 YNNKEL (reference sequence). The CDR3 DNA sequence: TGTGCCAGCAGCCAAGTACATGACTGTGCCTTC. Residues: CASSQVHDCAF.

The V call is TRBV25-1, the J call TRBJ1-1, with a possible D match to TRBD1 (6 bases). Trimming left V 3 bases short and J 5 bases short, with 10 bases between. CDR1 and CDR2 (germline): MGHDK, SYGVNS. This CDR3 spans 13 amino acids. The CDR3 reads CASSEGHRTEAFF. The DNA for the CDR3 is TGTGCCAGCAGTGAGGGACATCGGACTGAAGCTTTCTTT.

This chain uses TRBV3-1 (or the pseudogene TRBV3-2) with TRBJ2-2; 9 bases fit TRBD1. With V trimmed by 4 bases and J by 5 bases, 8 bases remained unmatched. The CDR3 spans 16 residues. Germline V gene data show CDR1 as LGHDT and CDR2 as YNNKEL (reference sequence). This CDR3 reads CASSRFRDRDTGELFF. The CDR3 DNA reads TGTGCCAGCAGCCGATTTAGGGACAGGGATACCGGGGAGCTGTTTTTT.

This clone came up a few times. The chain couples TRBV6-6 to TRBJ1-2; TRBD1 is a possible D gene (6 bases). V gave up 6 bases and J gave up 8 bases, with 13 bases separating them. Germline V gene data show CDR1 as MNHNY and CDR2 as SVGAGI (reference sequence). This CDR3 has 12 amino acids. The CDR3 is CASSFGQTGYTF. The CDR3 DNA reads TGTGCCAGCAGCTTCGGACAGACCGGCTACACCTTC.

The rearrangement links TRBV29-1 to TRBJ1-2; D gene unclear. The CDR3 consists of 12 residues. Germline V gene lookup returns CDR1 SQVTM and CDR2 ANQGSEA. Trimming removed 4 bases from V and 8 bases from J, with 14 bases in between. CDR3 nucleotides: TGCAGCGTTGCCGGGTTCGAAGGCGGCTACACCTTC. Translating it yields CSVAGFEGGYTF.

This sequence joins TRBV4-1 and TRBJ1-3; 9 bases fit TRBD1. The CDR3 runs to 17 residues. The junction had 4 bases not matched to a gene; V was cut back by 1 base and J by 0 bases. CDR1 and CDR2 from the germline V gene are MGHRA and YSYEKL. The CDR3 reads CASSQALTGGSGNTIYF. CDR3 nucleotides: TGCGCCAGCAGCCAAGCTCTGACAGGGGGCTCTGGAAACACCATATATTTT.

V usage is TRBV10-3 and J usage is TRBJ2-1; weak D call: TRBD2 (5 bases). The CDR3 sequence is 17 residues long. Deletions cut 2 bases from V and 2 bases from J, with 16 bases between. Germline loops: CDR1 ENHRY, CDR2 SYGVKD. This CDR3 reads CAISEPGGGLTYNEQFF. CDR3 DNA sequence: TGTGCCATCAGTGAGCCAGGTGGCGGGTTGACCTACAATGAGCAGTTCTTC.

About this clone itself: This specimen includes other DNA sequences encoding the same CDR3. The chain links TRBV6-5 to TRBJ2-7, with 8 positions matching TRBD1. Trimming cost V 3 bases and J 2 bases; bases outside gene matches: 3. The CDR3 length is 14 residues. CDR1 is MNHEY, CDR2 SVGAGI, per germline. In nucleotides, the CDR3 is TGTGCCAGCAGTTATGGACAGGGTACCTACGAGCAGTACTTC. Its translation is CASSYGQGTYEQYF.

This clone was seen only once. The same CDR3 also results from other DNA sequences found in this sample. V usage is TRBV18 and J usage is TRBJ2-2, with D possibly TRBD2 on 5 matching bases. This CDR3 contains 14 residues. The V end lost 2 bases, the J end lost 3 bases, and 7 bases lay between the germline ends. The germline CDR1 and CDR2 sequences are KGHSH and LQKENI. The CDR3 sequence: CASSPSEDTGELFF. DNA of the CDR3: TGTGCCAGCTCACCATCGGAGGACACCGGGGAGCTGTTTTTT.

Here the CDR3 reads CASSRTRDRGSTNEKLFF. CDR3 DNA: TGTGCCAGCTCACGCACCCGGGACAGGGGATCAACTAATGAAAAACTGTTTTTT. The chain uses TRBV18 and TRBJ1-4; 10 bases agree with TRBD1. The CDR3 loop spans 18 amino acids. Germline V gives CDR1 KGHSH, CDR2 LQKENI. Trimming took 4 bases from V and 0 from J; bases not matched to a gene: 8.

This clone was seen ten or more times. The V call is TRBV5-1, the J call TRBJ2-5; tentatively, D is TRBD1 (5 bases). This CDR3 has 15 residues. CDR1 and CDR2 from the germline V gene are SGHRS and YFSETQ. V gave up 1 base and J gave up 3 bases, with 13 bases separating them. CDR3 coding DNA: TGCGCCAGCAGCTTGCAGCCAGACAGTGAAGAGACCCAGTACTTC. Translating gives CASSLQPDSEETQYF.

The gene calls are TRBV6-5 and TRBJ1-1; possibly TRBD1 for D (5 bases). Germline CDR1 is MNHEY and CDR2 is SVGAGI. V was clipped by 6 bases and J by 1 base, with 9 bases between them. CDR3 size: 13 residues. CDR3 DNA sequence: TGTGCCAGCAGCTCAACAGGGAACACTGAAGCTTTCTTT. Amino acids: CASSSTGNTEAFF.

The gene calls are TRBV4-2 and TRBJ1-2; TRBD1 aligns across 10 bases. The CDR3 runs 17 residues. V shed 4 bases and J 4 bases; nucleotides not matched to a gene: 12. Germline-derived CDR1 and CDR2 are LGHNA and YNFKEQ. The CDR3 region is CASSPGTGEVLGYGYTF. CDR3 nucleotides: TGTGCCAGCAGCCCGGGGACAGGGGAGGTTTTGGGCTATGGCTACACCTTC.

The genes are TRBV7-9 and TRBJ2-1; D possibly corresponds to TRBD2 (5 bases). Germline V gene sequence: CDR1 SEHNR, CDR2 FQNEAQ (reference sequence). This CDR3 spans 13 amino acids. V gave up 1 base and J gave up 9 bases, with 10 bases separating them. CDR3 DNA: TGTGCCAGCAGCTTAGGGGAGAACGGTGAGCAGTTCTTC. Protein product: CASSLGENGEQFF. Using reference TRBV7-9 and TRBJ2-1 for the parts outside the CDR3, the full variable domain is DTGVSQNPRHKITKRGQNVTFRCDPISEHNRLYWYRQTLGQGPEFLTYFQNEAQLEKSRLLSDRFSAERPKGSFSTLEIQRTEQGDSAMYLCASSLGENGEQFFGPGTRLTVL.

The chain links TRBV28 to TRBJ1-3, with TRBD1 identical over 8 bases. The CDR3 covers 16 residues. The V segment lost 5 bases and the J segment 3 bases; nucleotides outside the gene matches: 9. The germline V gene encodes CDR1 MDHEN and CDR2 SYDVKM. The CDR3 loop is CASSPHRGAFGNTIYF. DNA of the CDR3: TGTGCCAGCAGTCCACACAGGGGGGCATTTGGAAACACCATATATTTT.

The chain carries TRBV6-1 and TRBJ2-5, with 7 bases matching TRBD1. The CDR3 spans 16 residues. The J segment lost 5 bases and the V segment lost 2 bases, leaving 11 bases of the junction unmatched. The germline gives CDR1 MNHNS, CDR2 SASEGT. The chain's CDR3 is CASSESSTGIYETQYF. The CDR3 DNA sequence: TGTGCCAGCAGTGAAAGCTCGACAGGGATCTATGAGACCCAGTACTTC.

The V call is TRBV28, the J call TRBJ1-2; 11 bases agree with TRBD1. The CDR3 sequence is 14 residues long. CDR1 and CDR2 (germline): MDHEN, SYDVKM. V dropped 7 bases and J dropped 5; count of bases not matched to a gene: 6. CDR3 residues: CASMRTGGVYGYTF. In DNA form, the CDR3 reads TGTGCCAGCATGAGGACAGGGGGCGTTTATGGCTACACCTTC.

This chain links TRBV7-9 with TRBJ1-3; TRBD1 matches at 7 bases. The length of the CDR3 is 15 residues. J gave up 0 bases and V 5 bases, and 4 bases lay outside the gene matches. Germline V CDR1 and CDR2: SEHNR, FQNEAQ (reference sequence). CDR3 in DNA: TGTGCCAGCAGCAAGGGACAGAACTCTGGAAACACCATATATTTT. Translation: CASSKGQNSGNTIYF.

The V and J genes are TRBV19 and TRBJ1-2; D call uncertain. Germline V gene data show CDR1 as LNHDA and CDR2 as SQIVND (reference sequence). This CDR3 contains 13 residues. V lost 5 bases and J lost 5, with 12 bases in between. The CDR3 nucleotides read TGTGCCAGTAGTGCTCGAAGGGAGTATGGCTACACCTTC. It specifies CASSARREYGYTF.

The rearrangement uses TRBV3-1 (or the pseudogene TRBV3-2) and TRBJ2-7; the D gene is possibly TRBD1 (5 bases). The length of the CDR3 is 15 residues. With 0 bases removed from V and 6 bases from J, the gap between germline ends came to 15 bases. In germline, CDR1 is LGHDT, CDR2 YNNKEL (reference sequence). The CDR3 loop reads CASSQDDGVGREQYF. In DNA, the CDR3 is TGTGCCAGCAGCCAAGATGATGGTGTGGGGCGCGAGCAGTACTTC.

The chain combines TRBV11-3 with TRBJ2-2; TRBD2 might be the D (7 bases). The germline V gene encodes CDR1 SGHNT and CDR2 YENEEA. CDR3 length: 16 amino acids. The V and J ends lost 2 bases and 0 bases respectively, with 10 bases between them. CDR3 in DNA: TGTGCCAGCAGCTTAACGGGGGGCCCGAACACCGGGGAGCTGTTTTTT. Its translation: CASSLTGGPNTGELFF. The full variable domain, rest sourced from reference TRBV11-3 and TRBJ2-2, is EAGVVQSPRYKIIEKKQPVAFWCNPISGHNTLYWYLQNLGQGPELLIRYENEEAVDDSQLPKDRFSAERLKGVDSTLKIQPAELGDSAVYLCASSLTGGPNTGELFFGEGSRLTVL.

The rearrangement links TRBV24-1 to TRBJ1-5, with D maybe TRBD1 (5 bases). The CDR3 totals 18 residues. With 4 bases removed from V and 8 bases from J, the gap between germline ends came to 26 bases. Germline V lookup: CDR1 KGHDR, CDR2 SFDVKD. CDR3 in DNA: TGTGCCACCAGTGACCCCGGCGAGGGTTCAGGGAGGGAAGAGCCCCAGCATTTT. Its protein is CATSDPGEGSGREEPQHF.

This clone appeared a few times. The DNA of the CDR3 is TGTGCCAGCAGCGTAGCGGCGGAGGTTGGTTCACCCCTCCACTTT. It translates to CASSVAAEVGSPLHF. The genes are TRBV9 and TRBJ1-6; D is ambiguous. Germline values: CDR1 SGDLS, CDR2 YYNGEE. V was shortened by 0 bases and J by 9 bases, with 13 bases between the two germline ends. This CDR3 is 15 amino acids long. Filled out from reference TRBV9 and TRBJ1-6, the complete variable domain reads DSGVTQTPKHLITATGQRVTLRCSPRSGDLSVYWYQQSLDQGLQFLIQYYNGEERAKGNILERFSAQQFPDLHSELNLSSLELGDSALYFCASSVAAEVGSPLHFGNGTRLTVT.